What follows are 14 T cell receptor beta chains derived from one specimen sequenced in a study of blood T cell repertoires in COVID-19. Assay: immunoSEQ multiplex PCR; the TCRdb copy retains only in-frame clones and omits some. Counted here are roughly 190,000 clones, about four fifths occurring once; the ten biggest clones make up roughly 3.1%. Sequencing was performed on PBMCs or T cells enriched from blood (not recorded which). The receptor set was obtained from a young woman who had been exposed to COVID-19.

As DNA, the CDR3 is TGTGCCAGCAGCCCAACAATTATGGGAAACACCATATATTTT. Protein sequence: CASSPTIMGNTIYF. The J gene is TRBJ1-3, the V gene TRBV14; D unresolved. Between the trimmed V and J ends, which lost 4 bases and 4 bases, there was a span of 11 bases. The germline gives CDR1 SGHDN, CDR2 FVKESK. This CDR3 is built from 14 residues.

The CDR3 region is CASSQASISMSGTGELFF. Written as DNA, the CDR3 is TGCGCCAGCAGTCAGGCATCCATCAGTATGTCGGGGACCGGGGAGCTGTTTTTT. This rearrangement joins TRBV23-1 to TRBJ2-2, with a weak D call TRBD2 (5 bases). TRBV23-1 is marked as an open reading frame, function uncertain. The CDR3 runs 18 residues. V lost 3 bases, J lost 5 bases, and 22 bases lay in between.

The rearrangement joins TRBV5-8 to TRBJ1-1; 8 bases are shared with TRBD1. Trimming cost V 3 bases and J 0 bases; bases outside gene matches: 4. The CDR3 spans 15 residues. Germline assignment: CDR1 SGHTS and CDR2 YDEGEE. The chain's CDR3 is CASSSRGLMNTEAFF. In nucleotides, the CDR3 is TGTGCCAGCAGCTCCAGGGGGCTGATGAACACTGAAGCTTTCTTT.

The chain couples TRBV5-1 to TRBJ2-5; D remains ambiguous. V was trimmed by 4 bases and J by 2 bases, leaving 12 bases between them. From germline, CDR1 is SGHRS and CDR2 YFSETQ. This CDR3 region has 14 residues. The CDR3 region has the DNA TGCGCCAGCAGCCTCGTAGGAGAGCAAGAGACCCAGTACTTC. This encodes CASSLVGEQETQYF.

The table lists this clone with a count of one. This chain links TRBV27 with TRBJ2-7; D is undetermined. The CDR3 has 13 residues. Germline lookup yields CDR1 MNHEY and CDR2 SMNVEV (reference sequence). With 2 bases removed from V and 3 bases from J, the gap between germline ends came to 8 bases. DNA for the CDR3: TGTGCCAGCAGTTTAAATTCTGTCTACGAGCAGTACTTC. It encodes CASSLNSVYEQYF.

This chain connects TRBV18 to TRBJ2-1; no clear D. Germline assignment: CDR1 KGHSH and CDR2 LQKENI. The ends were cut back, 0 bases at V and 5 bases at J, with 8 bases in the middle. The CDR3 is 14 amino acids. The CDR3 bases are TGTGCCAGCTCACCACCTACGGCGGACAATGAGCAGTTCTTC. Translated, it gives CASSPPTADNEQFF. Full variable domain (remainder filled in from reference TRBV18 and TRBJ2-1): NAGVMQNPRHLVRRRGQEARLRCSPMKGHSHVYWYRQLPEEGLKFMVYLQKENIIDESGMPKERFSAEFPKEGPSILRIQQVVRGDSAAYFCASSPPTADNEQFFGPGTRLTVL.

V and J are TRBV7-6 and TRBJ1-1; perhaps TRBD1 as D (5 bases). The length of the CDR3 is 14 residues. In germline, CDR1 is SGHVS, CDR2 FNYEAQ. The V end lost 1 base, the J end lost 1 base, and 7 bases lay between the germline ends. DNA of the CDR3: TGTGCCAGCAGCTTAGATGGGGCGAACACTGAAGCTTTCTTT. This sequence encodes CASSLDGANTEAFF. The full variable domain, in which reference TRBV7-6 and TRBJ1-1 provide the parts outside the CDR3, is GAGVSQSPRYKVTKRGQDVALRCDPISGHVSLYWYRQALGQGPEFLTYFNYEAQQDKSGLPNDRFSAERPEGSISTLTIQRTEQRDSAMYRCASSLDGANTEAFFGQGTRLTVV.

The J gene is TRBJ1-6, the V gene TRBV19; 9 bases match TRBD1. This CDR3 comprises 16 residues. Germline V CDR1 and CDR2: LNHDA, SQIVND (reference sequence). V dropped 8 bases and J dropped 7; count of bases not matched to a gene: 12. The CDR3 DNA sequence: TGTGCCAGTCTCCAAGCGGGACAGGGATCGAATTCACCCCTCCACTTT. This codes for CASLQAGQGSNSPLHF. Based on the CDR3 plus reference TRBV19 and TRBJ1-6, the full variable domain is DGGITQSPKYLFRKEGQNVTLSCEQNLNHDAMYWYRQDPGQGLRLIYYSQIVNDFQKGDIAEGYSVSREKKESFPLTVTSAQKNPTAFYLCASLQAGQGSNSPLHFGNGTRLTVT.

This chain links TRBV3-1 (or the pseudogene TRBV3-2) with TRBJ1-1, with D unresolved. V lost 5 bases and J 7 bases, leaving 17 bases between the germline ends. The CDR3 covers 14 residues. Germline V gives CDR1 LGHDT, CDR2 YNNKEL (reference sequence). CDR3 in DNA: TGTGCCAGCAGCACCGACGAGGGCCCTAGTGAAGCTTTCTTT. As protein: CASSTDEGPSEAFF.

The chain uses TRBV3-1 (or the pseudogene TRBV3-2) and TRBJ1-4; the match to TRBD1 covers 9 bases. Germline V gene data show CDR1 as LGHDT and CDR2 as YNNKEL (reference sequence). The CDR3 has 16 amino acids. Unmatched junction bases numbered 8, after V lost 0 bases and J lost 9 bases. The CDR3 here is CASSQESGTGSKKLFF. The DNA for the CDR3 is TGTGCCAGCAGCCAAGAAAGCGGGACAGGGAGCAAAAAACTGTTTTTT.

The chain recombines TRBV2 with TRBJ2-5; D is perhaps TRBD1 (5 bases). Deletions cut 4 bases from V and 2 bases from J, with 8 bases between. The germline gives CDR1 SNHLY, CDR2 FYNNEI. The CDR3 is made up of 13 amino acids. The CDR3 spells CASSVRVQETQYF. In DNA, the CDR3 is TGTGCCAGCAGTGTCAGGGTACAAGAGACCCAGTACTTC.

The gene calls are TRBV11-2 and TRBJ2-1, with 12 bases that match TRBD2. After removal of 1 base from V and 6 bases from J, the junction contained 1 base not matched to a gene. The germline CDR1 and CDR2 sequences are SGHAT and FQNNGV. CDR3 length: 15 amino acids. Here the CDR3 DNA reads TGTGCCAGCAGCTTAGGACTAGCGGGGGTCAATGAGCAGTTCTTC. Translating it yields CASSLGLAGVNEQFF.

This clone has only a few counts. The chain employs TRBV11-3 and TRBJ1-5; maybe TRBD1 (5 bases). The CDR3 is 15 amino acids. The germline V and J ends were trimmed by 2 bases and 5 bases, with 13 bases remaining between them. CDR1 SGHNT and CDR2 YENEEA come from the germline V gene. Here the CDR3 reads CASSLSRVGHQPQHF. The CDR3 DNA reads as TGTGCCAGCAGCTTATCCAGGGTTGGTCATCAGCCCCAGCATTTT.

The V call is TRBV9, the J call TRBJ1-4; 10 nucleotides align to TRBD1. CDR3 size: 14 residues. Trimming took 2 bases from V and 10 from J; bases not matched to a gene: 5. Germline loops: CDR1 SGDLS, CDR2 YYNGEE. The DNA of the CDR3 is TGTGCCAGCAGCGTCGGGACAGGGGATGTAAAACTGTTTTTT. Its protein is CASSVGTGDVKLFF.